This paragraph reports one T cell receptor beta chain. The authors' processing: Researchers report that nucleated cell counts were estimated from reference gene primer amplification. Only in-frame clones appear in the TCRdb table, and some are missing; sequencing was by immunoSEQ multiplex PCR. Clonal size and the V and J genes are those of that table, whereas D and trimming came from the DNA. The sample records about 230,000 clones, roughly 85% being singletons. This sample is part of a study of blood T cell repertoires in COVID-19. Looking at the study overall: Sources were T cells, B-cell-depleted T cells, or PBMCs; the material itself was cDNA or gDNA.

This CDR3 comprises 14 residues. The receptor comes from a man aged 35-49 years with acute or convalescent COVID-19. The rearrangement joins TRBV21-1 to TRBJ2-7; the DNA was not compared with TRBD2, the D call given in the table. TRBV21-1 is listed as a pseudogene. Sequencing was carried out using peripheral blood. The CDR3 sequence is CASSITRHTYEQYF. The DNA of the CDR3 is TGTGCCAGCAGCATAACTAGACATACCTACGAGCAGTACTTC.